The source of this T cell receptor (beta chain) is a study of T cell responses to AZD1222 COVID-19 vaccine. Clones were sequenced by immunoSEQ multiplex PCR, and TCRdb holds only the in-frame ones, with some missing. The sample has about 150,000 clones, roughly 90% seen once. CDR1 and CDR2 from the germline V gene are LNHDA and SQIVND (reference sequence). This CDR3 contains 13 residues. V shed 7 bases, J shed 3 bases, and the junction held 6 bases outside the gene matches. The sequence derives from an adult who received the AZD1222 COVID-19 vaccine. This sample comprised peripheral blood, obtained 28 days after the second AZD1222 dose. The V call is TRBV19, the J call TRBJ2-7, with 7 bases identical to TRBD2. CDR3 sequence: CASTRGGVYEQYF. The CDR3 bases are TGTGCCAGTACCCGCGGGGGAGTCTACGAGCAGTACTTC.